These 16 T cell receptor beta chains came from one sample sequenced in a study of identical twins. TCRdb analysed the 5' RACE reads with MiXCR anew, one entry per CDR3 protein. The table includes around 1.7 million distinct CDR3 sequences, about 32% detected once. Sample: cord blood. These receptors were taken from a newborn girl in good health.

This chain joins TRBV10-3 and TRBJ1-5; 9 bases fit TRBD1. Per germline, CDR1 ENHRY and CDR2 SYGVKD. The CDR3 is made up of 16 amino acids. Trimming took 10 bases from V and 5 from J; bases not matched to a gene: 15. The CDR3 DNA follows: TGTGCCACAGACAGGGGGTTAGTCCCGCTAGATCAGCCCCAGCATTTT. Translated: CATDRGLVPLDQPQHF.

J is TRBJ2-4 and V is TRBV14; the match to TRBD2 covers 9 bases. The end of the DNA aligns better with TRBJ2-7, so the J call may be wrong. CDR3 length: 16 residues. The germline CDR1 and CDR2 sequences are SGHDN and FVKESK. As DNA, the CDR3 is TGTGCCAGCAGCCGAGGAAGGGTGACTAGCGGCTACGAGCAGTACTTC. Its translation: CASSRGRVTSGYEQYF.

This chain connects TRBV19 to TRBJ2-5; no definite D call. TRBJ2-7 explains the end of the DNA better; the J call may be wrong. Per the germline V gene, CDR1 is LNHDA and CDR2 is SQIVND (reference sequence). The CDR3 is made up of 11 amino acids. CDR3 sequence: CASISALEQYF. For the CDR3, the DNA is TGTGCCAGTATCTCGGCACTCGAGCAGTACTTC.

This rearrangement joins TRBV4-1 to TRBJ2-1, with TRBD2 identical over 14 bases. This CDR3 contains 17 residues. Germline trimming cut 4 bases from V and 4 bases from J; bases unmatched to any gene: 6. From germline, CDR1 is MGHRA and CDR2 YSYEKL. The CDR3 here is CASSPTSGGGKYNEQFF. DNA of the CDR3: TGCGCCAGCAGCCCGACTAGCGGGGGGGGAAAGTACAATGAGCAGTTCTTC.

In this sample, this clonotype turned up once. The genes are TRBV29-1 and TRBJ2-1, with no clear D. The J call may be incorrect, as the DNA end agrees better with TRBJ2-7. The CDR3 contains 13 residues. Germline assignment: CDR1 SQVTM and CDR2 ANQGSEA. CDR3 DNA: TGCAGCGCGCGTTGGAGCTCCTACAATGAGCAGTACTTC. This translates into CSARWSSYNEQYF.

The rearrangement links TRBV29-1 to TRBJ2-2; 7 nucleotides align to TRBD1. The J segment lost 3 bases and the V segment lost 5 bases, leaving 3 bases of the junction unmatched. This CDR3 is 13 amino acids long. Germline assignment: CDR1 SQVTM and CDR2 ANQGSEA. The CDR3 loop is CSVSRGYTGELFF. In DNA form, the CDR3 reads TGCAGCGTTTCCAGGGGGTACACCGGGGAGCTGTTTTTT.

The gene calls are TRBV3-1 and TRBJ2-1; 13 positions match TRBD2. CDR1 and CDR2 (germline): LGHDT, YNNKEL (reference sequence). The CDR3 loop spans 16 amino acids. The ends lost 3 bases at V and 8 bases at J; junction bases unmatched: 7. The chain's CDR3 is CASSQGGLAGVYEQFF. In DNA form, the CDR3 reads TGTGCCAGCAGCCAGGGAGGACTAGCGGGAGTCTATGAGCAGTTCTTC.

The CDR3 is CASSQPTAVGDEQYF. CDR3 nucleotide sequence: TGTGCCAGCAGTCAGCCAACAGCAGTAGGCGACGAGCAGTACTTC. The chain combines TRBV12-3 or TRBV12-4 with TRBJ2-5; D unclear. The end of the DNA aligns better with TRBJ2-7, so the J call may be wrong. This CDR3 region has 15 residues.

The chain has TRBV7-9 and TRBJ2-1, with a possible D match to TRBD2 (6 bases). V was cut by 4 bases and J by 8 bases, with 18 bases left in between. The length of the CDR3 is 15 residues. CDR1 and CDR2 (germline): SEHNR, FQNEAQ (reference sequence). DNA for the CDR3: TGTGCCAGCAGCTCAATCCGGTTAGCGGTTCATGAGCAGTTCTTC. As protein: CASSSIRLAVHEQFF.

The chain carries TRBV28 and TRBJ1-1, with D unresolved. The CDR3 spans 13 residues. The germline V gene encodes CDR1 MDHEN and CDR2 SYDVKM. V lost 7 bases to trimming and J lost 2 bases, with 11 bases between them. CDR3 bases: TGTGCCAGCATTCGGGGTCTCAACACTGAAGCTTTCTTT. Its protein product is CASIRGLNTEAFF.

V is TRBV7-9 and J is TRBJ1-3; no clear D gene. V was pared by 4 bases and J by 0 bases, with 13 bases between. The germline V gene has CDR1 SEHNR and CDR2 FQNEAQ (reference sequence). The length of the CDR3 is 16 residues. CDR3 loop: CASSSPGLNSGNTIYF. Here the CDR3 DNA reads TGTGCCAGCAGCTCCCCGGGTCTCAACTCTGGAAACACCATATATTTT. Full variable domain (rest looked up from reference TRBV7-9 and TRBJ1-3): DTGVSQNPRHKITKRGQNVTFRCDPISEHNRLYWYRQTLGQGPEFLTYFQNEAQLEKSRLLSDRFSAERPKGSFSTLEIQRTEQGDSAMYLCASSSPGLNSGNTIYFGEGSWLTVV.

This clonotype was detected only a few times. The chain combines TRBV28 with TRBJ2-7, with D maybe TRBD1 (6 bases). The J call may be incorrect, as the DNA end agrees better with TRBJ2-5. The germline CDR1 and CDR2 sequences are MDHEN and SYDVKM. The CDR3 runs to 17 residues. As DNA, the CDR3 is TGTGCCAGCAGTTTAGCCCAACAGGGTTGGGGACAAGAGACCCAGTACTTC. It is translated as CASSLAQQGWGQETQYF.

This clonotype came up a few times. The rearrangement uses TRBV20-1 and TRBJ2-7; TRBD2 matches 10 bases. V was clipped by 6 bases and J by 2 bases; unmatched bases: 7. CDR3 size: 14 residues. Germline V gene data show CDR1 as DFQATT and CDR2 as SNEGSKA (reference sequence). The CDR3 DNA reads TGCAGTGCCAGCGGGAGGGCAAATACCTACGAGCAGTACTTC. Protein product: CSASGRANTYEQYF.

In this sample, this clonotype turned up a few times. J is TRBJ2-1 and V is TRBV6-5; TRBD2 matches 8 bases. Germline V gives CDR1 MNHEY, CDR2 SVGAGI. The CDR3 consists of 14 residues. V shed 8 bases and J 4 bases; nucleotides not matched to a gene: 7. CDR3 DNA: TGTGCCAGCGGGGCGACTAGCGTTTACAATGAGCAGTTCTTC. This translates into CASGATSVYNEQFF.

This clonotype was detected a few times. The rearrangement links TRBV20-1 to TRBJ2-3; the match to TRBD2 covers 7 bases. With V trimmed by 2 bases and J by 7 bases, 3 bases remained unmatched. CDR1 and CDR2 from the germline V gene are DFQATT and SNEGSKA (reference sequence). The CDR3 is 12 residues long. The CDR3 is CSARFGGNTQYF. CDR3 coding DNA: TGCAGTGCTAGATTCGGGGGGAATACGCAGTATTTT.

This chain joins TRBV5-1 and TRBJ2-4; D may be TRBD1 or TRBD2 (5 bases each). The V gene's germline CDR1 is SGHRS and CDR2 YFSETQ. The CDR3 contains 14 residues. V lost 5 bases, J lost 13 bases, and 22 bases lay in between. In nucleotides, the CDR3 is TGCGCCAGCAGGTCCGGGACCCATAACAATGAGCAGTACTTC. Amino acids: CASRSGTHNNEQYF.